This TCR beta chain derives from a study of T cell responses to AZD1222 COVID-19 vaccine (dated by TCRdb to about 2021). For the wider study: Because spike-specific TCR depth and breadth did not differ between the two schedules, AZD1222 recipients who got a second dose at roughly 4 weeks were pooled with those who got a second dose at roughly 12 weeks. A total of about 230 trial participants underwent TCR sequencing, of whom 207 received two doses of AZD1222 and about 25 received two doses of the MenACWY control vaccine. Trial participants were enrolled into age subgroups of 18-55, 56-69 and 70-plus years, which contained roughly 150, 30 and 60 TCR-sequenced participants, respectively. Paper-wide results and their limitations: The 56-69-year group was small, and its depth increase did not reach significance, likely because of low power. Because no day 14 peak-response samples were available, repertoires were characterized only after the peak T cell response. Conclusions about previously exposed vaccinees are limited, since just five to seven AZD1222 recipients were seropositive for SARS-CoV-2 at baseline. Epitopes outside the regions mutated in the B.1.351 and B.1.1.7 variants were reportedly recognized by nearly half of the unique spike-specific TCRs. Participants were mostly white British, with more females than males. The authors suggested clonal diversity may have been underestimated. After two AZD1222 doses, spike-specific TCR breadth and depth were significantly higher than at day 0 and than in MenACWY recipients. Vaccine-associated CD4 TCRs spanned the whole spike protein, with dominant responses in regions 160-218 and 743-854.

Concerning this clone itself: What this receptor recognizes is not known. There are no base qualities to consult, and no much larger clone falls within one base.

What this sample's time point label stands for: baseline before first vaccination. Vaccinee samples came from UK trials COV001 and COV002, including a single-blind randomized controlled phase 2/3 trial of AZD1222 (ChAdOx1 nCoV-19) in healthy adults. For TCRbeta chain sequencing, PBMC samples from trial participants were taken at day 0 and at day 28 after the second dose. The CDR3 regions of human TCRbeta chains were subjected to immunosequencing. The study's own analysis went as follows. TCRs in the repertoires were matched against a reference library of SARS-CoV-2-specific TCRs that had been generated with the MIRA antigen-specificity platform. Breadth meant the fraction of unique TCRs that were SARS-CoV-2-associated, whereas depth meant the fraction of total T cells that were SARS-CoV-2-associated. Using the MIRA data, each spike-specific TCR was assigned both to the spike region to which the TCR was reactive and to a CD4 or CD8 class. Log10-transformed breadth and depth values were compared by one-way ANOVA with Sidak's multiple comparisons tests. In TCRdb, the immuneACCESS table is reduced to in-frame sequences with V and J assigned. These tables do not hold every clone; where another copy was compared, an unresolved V gene accounts for under half, and the others remain unexplained. The D gene and trimming were derived from the DNA, and the V and J assignments and clone size from that table. The sample records over 100,000 clones, 65% to 85% of which are singletons. Roughly 9.9% of the sample is taken by the ten largest.

The receptor was derived from an adult in good health. The specimen comprised peripheral blood, sampled on day 0 of AZD1222 vaccination.

Here is the DNA: TGTGCCAGCAGCTTAGACGGGGGAGCAATCTACGAGCAGTACTTC. Translated, it gives CASSLDGGAIYEQYF. The receptor chain draws on TRBV7-9 and TRBJ2-7; TRBD2 could be the D gene, as 6 bases match. Trimming costs V 1 base and J 3 bases, and their ends lie 13 bases apart. The CDR3 spans 15 residues, from the cysteine through the phenylalanine. Only the CDR3 part of the read is kept: 45 bases, read in frame from the first base. CDR1 and CDR2 were assigned from the germline V gene (reference sequence) as SEHNR and FQNEAQ.